These 27 T cell receptor beta chains were sequenced from one sample in a study of T cell changes during pregnancy in multiple sclerosis. Sequencing used immunoSEQ multiplex PCR; TCRdb keeps in-frame clones, though not all of them. Of around 30,000 clones detected, about 92% appear once; the ten largest clones hold 0.43%. The material sequenced was CD4+ T cells from peripheral blood mononuclear cells, taken after pregnancy. The source of these receptors is a female donor with multiple sclerosis, enrolled in a pregnancy study.

The chain uses TRBV7-9 and TRBJ1-2; 9 bases agree with TRBD1. CDR3 size: 13 residues. CDR1 and CDR2 (germline): SEHNR, FQNEAQ (reference sequence). J gave up 8 bases and V 5 bases, and 6 bases lay outside the gene matches. The CDR3 DNA reads as TGTGCCAGCAGCCCCTGGACAGGGGAAGGCTACACCTTC. This sequence encodes CASSPWTGEGYTF.

The chain is built from TRBV5-1 and TRBJ1-2; 9 bases align to TRBD1. The CDR3 extends over 20 amino acids. The germline V gene has CDR1 SGHRS and CDR2 YFSETQ. V gave up 3 bases and J gave up 8 bases; unmatched junction bases: 26. CDR3 coding DNA: TGCGCCAGCAGCTCACTAAGGACAGGGGTAATACCCAACAGCAAAACGGGCTACACCTTC. It translates to CASSSLRTGVIPNSKTGYTF. The full variable domain, in which reference TRBV5-1 and TRBJ1-2 provide the parts outside the CDR3, is KAGVTQTPRYLIKTRGQQVTLSCSPISGHRSVSWYQQTPGQGLQFLFEYFSETQRNKGNFPGRFSGRQFSNSRSEMNVSTLELGDSALYLCASSSLRTGVIPNSKTGYTFGSGTRLTVV.

The gene calls are TRBV9 and TRBJ2-5; 9 positions agree with TRBD2. V trimming: 2 bases; J trimming: 1 base; junction bases outside the gene matches: 6. Germline CDR1 SGDLS, CDR2 YYNGEE. This CDR3 spans 16 amino acids. CDR3 in amino acids: CASSVAAGGLQETQYF. CDR3 coding DNA: TGTGCCAGCAGCGTGGCGGCGGGGGGGCTCCAAGAGACCCAGTACTTC.

The V call is TRBV11-2, the J call TRBJ1-1; unclear D gene. V was cut by 3 bases and J by 3 bases, with 11 bases left in between. Per the germline V gene, CDR1 is SGHAT and CDR2 is FQNNGV. This CDR3 contains 14 residues. The CDR3 is CASSLAGIDTEAFF. In DNA form, the CDR3 reads TGTGCCAGCAGCTTGGCAGGTATCGACACTGAAGCTTTCTTT.

This clone has only one observation. The chain is built from TRBV30 and TRBJ2-7, with 12 positions matching TRBD2. The J segment lost 6 bases and the V segment lost 0 bases, leaving 9 bases of the junction unmatched. Germline V gene sequence: CDR1 GTSNPN, CDR2 SVGIG (reference sequence). The CDR3 runs to 16 residues. CDR3 coding DNA: TGTGCCTGGAGTGTACGACTAGCGGGAGCCTCTGCCGAGCAGTACTTC. Encoded protein: CAWSVRLAGASAEQYF.

V gene TRBV6-6 combines with J gene TRBJ2-7; maybe TRBD2 (5 bases). The germline V and J ends were trimmed by 6 bases and 7 bases, with 13 bases remaining between them. Germline CDR1 and CDR2: MNHNY and SVGAGI (reference sequence). The CDR3 spans 12 residues. CDR3 DNA: TGTGCCAGCAGGACCGCTTCGGGGGAGCAGTACTTC. Translated: CASRTASGEQYF.

The rearrangement joins TRBV7-2 to TRBJ1-1; no firm D call. The CDR3 covers 13 residues. The germline V gene encodes CDR1 SGHTA and CDR2 FQGNSA. V gave up 5 bases and J gave up 6 bases, with 13 bases separating them. The CDR3 DNA sequence: TGTGCCAGCAGCCAAAGGCACGGGGCTGAAGCTTTCTTT. It translates to CASSQRHGAEAFF.

This chain uses TRBV13 with TRBJ1-5, with D perhaps matching TRBD1 (6 bases). CDR1 is PRHDT and CDR2 is FYEKMQ in the germline V gene (reference sequence). CDR3 length equals 18 residues. With 0 bases removed from V and 3 bases from J, the gap between germline ends came to 18 bases. The CDR3 nucleotides read TGTGCCAGCAGCTTAGGTCGTCCCAGGGGTCTGACCAATCAGCCCCAGCATTTT. Protein product: CASSLGRPRGLTNQPQHF. Looking up the rest from reference TRBV13 and TRBJ1-5 gives the full variable domain: AAGVIQSPRHLIKEKRETATLKCYPIPRHDTVYWYQQGPGQDPQFLISFYEKMQSDKGSIPDRFSAQQFSDYHSELNMSSLELGDSALYFCASSLGRPRGLTNQPQHFGDGTRLSIL.

V gene TRBV30 combines with J gene TRBJ2-7; 7 bases fit TRBD2. The germline V gene encodes CDR1 GTSNPN and CDR2 SVGIG (reference sequence). With V trimmed by 0 bases and J by 13 bases, 9 bases remained unmatched. This CDR3 contains 12 residues. CDR3 sequence: CAWSVIAGALYF. CDR3 in DNA: TGTGCCTGGAGTGTAATAGCGGGTGCGCTTTACTTC.

This chain links TRBV4-1 with TRBJ2-5; D gene uncertain. V gave up 4 bases and J gave up 0 bases, with 21 bases separating them. Germline V lookup: CDR1 MGHRA, CDR2 YSYEKL. CDR3 length equals 18 residues. CDR3 protein: CASSPRTTTSRDQETQYF. The CDR3 DNA follows: TGCGCCAGCAGCCCACGCACCACGACATCCCGCGACCAAGAGACCCAGTACTTC.

The genes are TRBV19 and TRBJ1-2; TRBD1 might be the D (5 bases). There are 14 residues in the CDR3. Trimming pared 3 bases from V and 1 base from J, leaving 9 bases between. CDR1 and CDR2 from the germline V gene are LNHDA and SQIVND (reference sequence). The CDR3 DNA follows: TGTGCCAGTAGTATCTTCGGGGGTAACTATGGCTACACCTTC. Translated: CASSIFGGNYGYTF.

This sequence joins TRBV28 and TRBJ1-5, with TRBD1 as a possible D gene (5 bases). This CDR3 contains 13 residues. Germline CDR1 reads MDHEN; CDR2 reads SYDVKM. V was cut by 4 bases and J by 9 bases, with 13 bases left in between. The CDR3 sequence: CASSSTEVGPQHF. The CDR3 coding sequence is TGTGCCAGCAGTTCGACAGAAGTAGGGCCCCAGCATTTT.

The rearrangement joins TRBV12-5 to TRBJ2-3; 9 bases fit TRBD1. J lost 1 base, V lost 1 base, and 6 bases had no gene match. CDR1 LGHNT and CDR2 FRNRAP come from the germline V gene. This CDR3 region has 17 residues. The CDR3 DNA reads as TGTGCTAGTGGTTTGGCTCGGACAGGGGACGGCACAGATACGCAGTATTTT. Its translation: CASGLARTGDGTDTQYF. Full variable domain (rest looked up from reference TRBV12-5 and TRBJ2-3): DARVTQTPRHKVTEMGQEVTMRCQPILGHNTVFWYRQTMMQGLELLAYFRNRAPLDDSGMPKDRFSAEMPDATLATLKIQPSEPRDSAVYFCASGLARTGDGTDTQYFGPGTRLTVL.

This chain connects TRBV7-7 to TRBJ2-3; 11 bases map to TRBD2. The CDR3 spans 16 residues. The V segment lost 6 bases and the J segment 0 bases; nucleotides outside the gene matches: 5. Per germline, CDR1 SSHAT and CDR2 FNYEAQ (reference sequence). CDR3 DNA: TGTGCCAGCAGTCCGACTAGCGGGGCTAGCACAGATACGCAGTATTTT. It yields the protein CASSPTSGASTDTQYF. Full variable domain (outside the CDR3, taken from reference TRBV7-7 and TRBJ2-3): GAGVSQSPRYKVTKRGQDVTLRCDPISSHATLYWYQQALGQGPEFLTYFNYEAQPDKSGLPSDRFSAERPEGSISTLTIQRTEQRDSAMYRCASSPTSGASTDTQYFGPGTRLTVL.

The chain joins TRBV18 to TRBJ2-3; D possibly corresponds to TRBD2 (6 bases). V was shortened by 0 bases and J by 6 bases, with 13 bases between the two germline ends. Germline V CDR1 and CDR2: KGHSH, LQKENI. This CDR3 is built from 15 residues. CDR3 bases: TGTGCCAGCTCACCACCGGGACTCGCCCAGGATACGCAGTATTTT. Translating it yields CASSPPGLAQDTQYF.

The genes are TRBV18 and TRBJ2-7; the match to TRBD2 covers 7 bases. The CDR3 totals 18 residues. The junction had 12 bases not matched to a gene; V was cut back by 1 base and J by 0 bases. The germline V gene encodes CDR1 KGHSH and CDR2 LQKENI. This CDR3 is CASSPLGGGSRFSYEQYF. The CDR3, as DNA: TGTGCCAGCTCACCACTGGGAGGCGGGAGCCGATTCTCCTACGAGCAGTACTTC.

The V and J genes are TRBV30 and TRBJ1-2, with D tentatively TRBD1 (5 bases). This CDR3 spans 13 amino acids. Germline V gives CDR1 GTSNPN, CDR2 SVGIG (reference sequence). V lost 3 bases and J 7 bases, leaving 15 bases between the germline ends. As DNA, the CDR3 is TGTGCCTGGAGATCGGACACCAGAGGTGGCTACACCTTC. Encoded protein: CAWRSDTRGGYTF.

The chain uses TRBV5-1 and TRBJ1-1, with D unresolved. The CDR3 runs 20 residues. Trimming stripped 0 bases from V and 0 bases from J, with 24 bases between. Germline CDR1 and CDR2: SGHRS and YFSETQ. In DNA form, the CDR3 reads TGCGCCAGCAGCTTGGATGCCCCTGACATCCCCTCATCCATGAACACTGAAGCTTTCTTT. It encodes CASSLDAPDIPSSMNTEAFF.

The chain has TRBV12-2 and TRBJ2-1; no DNA check was done on the table's D call, TRBD2. TRBV12-2 is a listed pseudogene. The CDR3 covers 18 residues. Here the CDR3 reads CASRLPFSGTPSYNEQFF. CDR3 sequence (DNA): TGTGCAAGTCGCTTACCTTTTTCCGGGACTCCCTCCTACAATGAGCAGTTCTTC.

V usage is TRBV5-4 and J usage is TRBJ2-7, with D possibly TRBD2 on 6 matching bases. This CDR3 is built from 15 residues. V lost 4 bases and J lost 2, with 16 bases in between. CDR1 is SGHNT, CDR2 YYREEE, per germline (reference sequence). The CDR3 loop reads CASSGTGVSPYEQYF. CDR3 coding DNA: TGTGCCAGCAGCGGAACGGGAGTCAGTCCCTACGAGCAGTACTTC. The entire variable domain, with the rest obtained from reference TRBV5-4 and TRBJ2-7, is as follows: ETGVTQSPTHLIKTRGQQVTLRCSSQSGHNTVSWYQQALGQGPQFIFQYYREEENGRGNFPPRFSGLQFPNYSSELNVNALELDDSALYLCASSGTGVSPYEQYFGPGTRLTVT.

The V gene is TRBV29-1, the J gene TRBJ1-1; the match to TRBD1 covers 8 bases. The germline gives CDR1 SQVTM, CDR2 ANQGSEA. V shed 7 bases, J shed 2 bases, and the junction held 3 bases outside the gene matches. This CDR3 has 12 residues. In DNA, the CDR3 is TGCAGCGGTGGACAGGGCAACACTGAAGCTTTCTTT. Translation: CSGGQGNTEAFF.

This clone has a single count. V and J are TRBV2 and TRBJ2-7; D possibly corresponds to TRBD2 (5 bases). The germline V gene has CDR1 SNHLY and CDR2 FYNNEI. The CDR3 loop spans 13 amino acids. V lost 7 bases to trimming and J lost 0 bases, with 10 bases between them. The CDR3, as DNA: TGTGCCAGCAAGCGAGACTACTCCTACGAGCAGTACTTC. Its protein product is CASKRDYSYEQYF. The whole variable domain, remainder taken from reference TRBV2 and TRBJ2-7, is EPEVTQTPSHQVTQMGQEVILRCVPISNHLYFYWYRQILGQKVEFLVSFYNNEISEKSEIFDDQFSVERPDGSNFTLKIRSTKLEDSAMYFCASKRDYSYEQYFGPGTRLTVT.

This clone was counted only a few times. The chain carries TRBV9 and TRBJ1-1, with 8 bases identical to TRBD1. After removal of 3 bases from V and 0 bases from J, the junction contained 4 bases not matched to a gene. CDR3 length: 15 residues. Germline V CDR1 and CDR2: SGDLS, YYNGEE. The CDR3 here is CASSGTGKLNTEAFF. The DNA of the CDR3 is TGTGCCAGCAGCGGGACAGGGAAGCTGAACACTGAAGCTTTCTTT.

This clone appeared a single time. J is TRBJ2-5 and V is TRBV7-6; D is possibly TRBD1 (5 bases). The ends were cut back, 5 bases at V and 1 base at J, with 14 bases in the middle. From germline, CDR1 is SGHVS and CDR2 FNYEAQ. The CDR3 loop spans 15 amino acids. CDR3 residues: CASSGQGFSQETQYF. DNA of the CDR3: TGTGCCAGCAGCGGGCAGGGATTTAGCCAAGAGACCCAGTACTTC.

As for this clone: This same CDR3 is encoded by further DNA sequences in the sample. The chain joins TRBV19 to TRBJ2-5; D gene unclear. Germline V gives CDR1 LNHDA, CDR2 SQIVND (reference sequence). The CDR3 is made up of 13 amino acids. Trimming took 6 bases from V and 5 from J, leaving 13 bases between them. The CDR3 region is CASRVPAGETQYF. Here the CDR3 DNA reads TGTGCCAGTAGGGTCCCCGCCGGGGAGACCCAGTACTTC.

The rearrangement uses TRBV30 and TRBJ2-2; D possibly corresponds to TRBD1 (6 bases). Per the germline V gene, CDR1 is GTSNPN and CDR2 is SVGIG (reference sequence). V was cut by 2 bases and J by 2 bases, with 12 bases left in between. CDR3 size: 15 residues. CDR3 coding DNA: TGTGCCTGGAGTTGGGCAGGGGATAACACCGGGGAGCTGTTTTTT. Translating gives CAWSWAGDNTGELFF.

The chain carries TRBV19 and TRBJ1-1, with a weak D call TRBD1 (6 bases). V was clipped by 4 bases and J by 5 bases, with 8 bases between them. The CDR3 has 12 residues. CDR1 and CDR2 (germline): LNHDA, SQIVND (reference sequence). The CDR3 nucleotides read TGTGCCAGTAGTAGCAGGGGTACTGAAGCTTTCTTT. Translating gives CASSSRGTEAFF.